This T cell receptor beta chain was identified in a study of human T cells and chemical hapten exposure. This CDR3 spans 12 amino acids. Per germline, CDR1 MDHEN and CDR2 SYDVKM. The V end lost 7 bases, the J end lost 7 bases, and 8 bases lay between the germline ends. Findings of the study overall: No change in TCRs above 1 in 1000 frequency was produced by DPC sensitization.

From whole blood left unfractionated, total RNA was extracted. It was the library that attached unique molecular identifiers to individual cDNA molecules. Using its own MiXCR run on the 5' RACE reads, TCRdb lists one record per CDR3 protein. The profile shows approximately 140,000 distinct CDR3 sequences, around 4% of them singletons. This clonotype was seen ten or more times. Its antigen is still unknown. The clonotype originates from a female donor in good health. The chain employs TRBV28 and TRBJ1-6; D is undetermined. CDR3 region: CASNLLNSPLHF. For the CDR3, the DNA is TGTGCCAGCAACTTGCTCAATTCACCCCTCCACTTT.